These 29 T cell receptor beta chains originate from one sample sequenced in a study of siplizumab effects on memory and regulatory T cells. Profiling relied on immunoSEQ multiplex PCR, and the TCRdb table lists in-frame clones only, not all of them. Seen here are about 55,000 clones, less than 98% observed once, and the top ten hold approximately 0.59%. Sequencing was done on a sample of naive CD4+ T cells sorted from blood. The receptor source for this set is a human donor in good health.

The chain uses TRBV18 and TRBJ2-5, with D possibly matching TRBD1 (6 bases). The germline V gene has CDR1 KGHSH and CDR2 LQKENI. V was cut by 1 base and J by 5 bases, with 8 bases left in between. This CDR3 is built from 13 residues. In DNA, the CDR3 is TGTGCCAGCTCACCACGTAGGGGGGAGACCCAGTACTTC. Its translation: CASSPRRGETQYF.

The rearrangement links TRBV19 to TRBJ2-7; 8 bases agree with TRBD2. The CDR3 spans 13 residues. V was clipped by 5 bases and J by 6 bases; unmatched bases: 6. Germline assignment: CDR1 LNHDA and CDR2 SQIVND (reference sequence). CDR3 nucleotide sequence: TGTGCCAGTAGTCGGCGGGGGGCAGGCGAGCAGTACTTC. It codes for CASSRRGAGEQYF.

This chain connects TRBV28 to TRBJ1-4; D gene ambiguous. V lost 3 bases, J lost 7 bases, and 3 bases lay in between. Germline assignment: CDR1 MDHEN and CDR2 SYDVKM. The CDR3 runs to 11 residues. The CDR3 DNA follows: TGTGCCAGCAGTTTGAGTGAAAAACTGTTTTTT. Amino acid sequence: CASSLSEKLFF.

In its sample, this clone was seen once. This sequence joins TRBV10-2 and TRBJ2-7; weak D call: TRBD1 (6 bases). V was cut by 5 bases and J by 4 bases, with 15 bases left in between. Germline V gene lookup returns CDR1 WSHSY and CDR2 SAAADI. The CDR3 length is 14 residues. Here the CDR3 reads CASSLRGIPYEQYF. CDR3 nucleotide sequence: TGCGCCAGCAGTTTAAGGGGGATTCCTTACGAGCAGTACTTC.

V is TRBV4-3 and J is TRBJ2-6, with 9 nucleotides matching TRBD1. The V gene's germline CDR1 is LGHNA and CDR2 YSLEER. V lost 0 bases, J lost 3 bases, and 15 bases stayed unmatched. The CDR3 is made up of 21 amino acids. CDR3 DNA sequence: TGCGCCAGCAGCCAAGAATGGGGAGGGACAGGGCCTGAAAGTGGGGCCAACGTCCTGACTTTC. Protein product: CASSQEWGGTGPESGANVLTF.

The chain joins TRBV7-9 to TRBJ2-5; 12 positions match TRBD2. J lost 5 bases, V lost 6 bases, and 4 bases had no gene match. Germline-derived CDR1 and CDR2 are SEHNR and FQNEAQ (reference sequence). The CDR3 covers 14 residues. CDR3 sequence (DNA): TGTGCCAGCAGGCCTAGCGGGAGGGTGGAGACCCAGTACTTC. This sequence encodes CASRPSGRVETQYF.

This CDR3 is CASSRPGGGAYEQYF. The CDR3 DNA follows: TGTGCCAGCAGCCGACCGGGTGGGGGGGCCTACGAGCAGTACTTC. The rearrangement uses TRBV5-5 and TRBJ2-7; 7 bases line up with TRBD2. The CDR3 runs to 15 residues. Germline loops: CDR1 SGHKS, CDR2 YYEKEE (reference sequence). The V segment lost 4 bases and the J segment 2 bases; nucleotides outside the gene matches: 9.

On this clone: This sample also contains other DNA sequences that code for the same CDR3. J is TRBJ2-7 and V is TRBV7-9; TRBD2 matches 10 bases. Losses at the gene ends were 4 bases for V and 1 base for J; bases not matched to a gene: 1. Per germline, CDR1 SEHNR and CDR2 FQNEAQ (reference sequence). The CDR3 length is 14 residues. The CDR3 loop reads CASSSTSGSYEQYF. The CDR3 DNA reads TGTGCCAGCAGCTCGACTAGCGGGTCCTACGAGCAGTACTTC.

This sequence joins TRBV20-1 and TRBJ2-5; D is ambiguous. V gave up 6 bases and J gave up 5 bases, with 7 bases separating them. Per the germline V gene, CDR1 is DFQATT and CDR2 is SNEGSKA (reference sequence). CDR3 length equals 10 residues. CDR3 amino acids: CSATEETQYF. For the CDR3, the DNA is TGCAGTGCCACGGAGGAGACCCAGTACTTC.

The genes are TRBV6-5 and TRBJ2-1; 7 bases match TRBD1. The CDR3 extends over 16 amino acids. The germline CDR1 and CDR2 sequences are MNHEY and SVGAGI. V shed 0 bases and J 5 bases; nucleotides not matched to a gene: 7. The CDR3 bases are TGTGCCAGCAGTTACTCGAGACAGGGCCCCGACAATGAGCAGTTCTTC. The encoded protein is CASSYSRQGPDNEQFF.

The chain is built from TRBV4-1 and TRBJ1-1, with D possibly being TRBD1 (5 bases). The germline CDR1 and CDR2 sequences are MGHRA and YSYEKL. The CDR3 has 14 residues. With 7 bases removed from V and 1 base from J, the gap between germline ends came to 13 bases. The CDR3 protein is CASTRGRENTEAFF. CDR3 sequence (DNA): TGCGCCAGCACACGGGGACGGGAGAACACTGAAGCTTTCTTT.

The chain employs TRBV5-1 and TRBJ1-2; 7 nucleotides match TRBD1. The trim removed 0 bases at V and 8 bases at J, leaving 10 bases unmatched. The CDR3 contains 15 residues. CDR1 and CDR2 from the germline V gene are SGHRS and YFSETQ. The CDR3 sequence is CASSLDGGGASGYTF. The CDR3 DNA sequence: TGCGCCAGCAGCTTGGATGGAGGGGGCGCATCGGGCTACACCTTC.

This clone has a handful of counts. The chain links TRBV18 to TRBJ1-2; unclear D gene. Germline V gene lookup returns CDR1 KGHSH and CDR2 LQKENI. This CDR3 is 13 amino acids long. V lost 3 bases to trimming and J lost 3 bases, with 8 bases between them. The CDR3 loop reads CASSPESDYGYTF. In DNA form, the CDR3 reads TGTGCCAGCTCACCGGAAAGCGACTATGGCTACACCTTC.

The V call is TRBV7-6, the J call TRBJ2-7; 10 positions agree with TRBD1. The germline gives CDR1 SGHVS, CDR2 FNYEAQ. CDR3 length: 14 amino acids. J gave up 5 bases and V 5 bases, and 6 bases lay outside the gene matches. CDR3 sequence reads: CASSRQGAFDEQYF. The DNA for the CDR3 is TGTGCCAGCAGCCGACAGGGGGCCTTCGACGAGCAGTACTTC.

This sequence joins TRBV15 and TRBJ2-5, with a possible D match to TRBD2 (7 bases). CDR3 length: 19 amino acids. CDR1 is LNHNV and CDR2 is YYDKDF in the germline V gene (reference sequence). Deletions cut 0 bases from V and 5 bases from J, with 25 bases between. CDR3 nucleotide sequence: TGTGCCACCAGCAGAGATCACCCGGGGATGAGGGGGGGCTGGGAGACCCAGTACTTC. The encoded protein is CATSRDHPGMRGGWETQYF.

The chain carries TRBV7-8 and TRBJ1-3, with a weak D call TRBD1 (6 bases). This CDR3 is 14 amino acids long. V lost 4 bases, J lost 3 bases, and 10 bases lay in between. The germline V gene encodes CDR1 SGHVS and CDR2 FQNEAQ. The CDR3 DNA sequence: TGTGCCAGCAGCTCTCGGACAGATGGAAACACCATATATTTT. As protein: CASSSRTDGNTIYF. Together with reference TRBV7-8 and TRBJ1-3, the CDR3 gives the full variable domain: GAGVSQSPRYKVAKRGQDVALRCDPISGHVSLFWYQQALGQGPEFLTYFQNEAQLDKSGLPSDRFFAERPEGSVSTLKIQRTQQEDSAVYLCASSSRTDGNTIYFGEGSWLTVV.

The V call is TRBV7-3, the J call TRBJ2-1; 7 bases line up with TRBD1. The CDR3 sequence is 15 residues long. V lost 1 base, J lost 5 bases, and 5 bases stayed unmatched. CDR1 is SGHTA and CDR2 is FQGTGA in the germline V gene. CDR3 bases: TGTGCCAGCAGCTTAAAGGGGGCCCGTAACAATGAGCAGTTCTTC. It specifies CASSLKGARNNEQFF.

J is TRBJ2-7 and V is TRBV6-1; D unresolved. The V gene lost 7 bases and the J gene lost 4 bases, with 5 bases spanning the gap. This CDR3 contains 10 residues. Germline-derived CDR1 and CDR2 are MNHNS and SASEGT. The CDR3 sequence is CASTAYEQYF. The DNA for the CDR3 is TGTGCCAGCACCGCATACGAGCAGTACTTC.

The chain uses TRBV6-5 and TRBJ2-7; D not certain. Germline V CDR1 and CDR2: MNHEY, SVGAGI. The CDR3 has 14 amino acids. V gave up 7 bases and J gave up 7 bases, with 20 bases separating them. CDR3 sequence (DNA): TGTGCCAGCACCCAAAGGATCTCCACCGGGGAGCAGTACTTC. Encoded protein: CASTQRISTGEQYF.

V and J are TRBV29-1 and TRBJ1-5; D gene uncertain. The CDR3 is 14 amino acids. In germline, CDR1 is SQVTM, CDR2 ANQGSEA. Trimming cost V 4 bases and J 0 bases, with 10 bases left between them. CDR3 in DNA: TGCAGCGTTGGCCACACGAATAGCAATCAGCCCCAGCATTTT. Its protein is CSVGHTNSNQPQHF.

For the CDR3, the DNA is TGTGCCAGCAGCAGCGGACGGCCCCTGGAGCAGTACTTC. Protein: CASSSGRPLEQYF. The rearrangement uses TRBV5-6 and TRBJ2-7; D is perhaps TRBD2 (5 bases). Germline V gene data show CDR1 as SGHDT and CDR2 as YYEEEE. There are 13 residues in the CDR3. Trimming took off 4 bases at V and 7 bases at J, with 15 bases between the two ends.

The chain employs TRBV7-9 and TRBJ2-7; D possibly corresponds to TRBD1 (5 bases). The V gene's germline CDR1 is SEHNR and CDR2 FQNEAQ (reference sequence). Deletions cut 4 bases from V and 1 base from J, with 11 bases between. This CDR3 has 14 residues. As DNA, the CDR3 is TGTGCCAGCAGCTACCAACAGGCATCCTACGAGCAGTACTTC. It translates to CASSYQQASYEQYF.

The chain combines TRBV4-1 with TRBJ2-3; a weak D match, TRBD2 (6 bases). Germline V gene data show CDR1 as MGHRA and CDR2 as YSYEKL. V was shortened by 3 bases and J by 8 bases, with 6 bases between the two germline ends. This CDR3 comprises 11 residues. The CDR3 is CASSQGGTQYF. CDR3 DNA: TGCGCCAGCAGCCAGGGGGGTACGCAGTATTTT.

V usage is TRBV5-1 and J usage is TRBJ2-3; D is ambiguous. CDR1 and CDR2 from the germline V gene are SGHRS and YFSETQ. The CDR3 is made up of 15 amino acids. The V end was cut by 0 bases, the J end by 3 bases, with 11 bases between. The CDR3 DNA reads TGCGCCAGCAGCTTGGAGGCCGGGCGGACAGATACGCAGTATTTT. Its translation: CASSLEAGRTDTQYF.

Here the CDR3 DNA reads TGTGCCAGCAGCCGGGACAGGGGCGACACTGAAGCTTTCTTT. Its protein product is CASSRDRGDTEAFF. The V gene is TRBV7-2, the J gene TRBJ1-1; 10 bases fit TRBD1. The CDR3 has 14 residues. With 5 bases clipped from V and 3 bases from J, the junction kept 3 bases outside the gene matches. The germline gives CDR1 SGHTA, CDR2 FQGNSA.

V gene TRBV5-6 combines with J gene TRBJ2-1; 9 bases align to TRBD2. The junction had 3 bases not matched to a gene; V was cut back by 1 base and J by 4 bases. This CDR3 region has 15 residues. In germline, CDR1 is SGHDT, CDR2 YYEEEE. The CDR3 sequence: CASSLPSGNYNEQFF. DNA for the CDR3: TGTGCCAGCAGCTTGCCTAGCGGGAATTACAATGAGCAGTTCTTC.

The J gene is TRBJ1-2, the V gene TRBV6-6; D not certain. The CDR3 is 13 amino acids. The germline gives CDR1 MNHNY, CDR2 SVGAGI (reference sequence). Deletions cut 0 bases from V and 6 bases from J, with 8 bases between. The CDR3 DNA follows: TGTGCCAGCAGTTACTCGAGCCAAGATGGCTACACCTTC. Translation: CASSYSSQDGYTF.

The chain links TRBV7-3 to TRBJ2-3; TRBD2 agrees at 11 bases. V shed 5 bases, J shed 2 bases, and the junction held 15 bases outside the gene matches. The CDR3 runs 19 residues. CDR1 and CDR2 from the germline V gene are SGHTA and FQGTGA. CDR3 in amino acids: CASSLGLLSGRAYTDTQYF. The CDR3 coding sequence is TGTGCCAGCAGCCTAGGGCTCCTTAGCGGGAGGGCCTACACAGATACGCAGTATTTT.

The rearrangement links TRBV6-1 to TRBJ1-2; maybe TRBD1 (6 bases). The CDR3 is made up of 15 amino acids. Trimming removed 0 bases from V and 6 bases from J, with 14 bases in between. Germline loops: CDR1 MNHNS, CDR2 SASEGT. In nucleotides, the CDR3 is TGTGCCAGCAGTGAAGCTGGGCAGGGGTTCGATGGCTACACCTTC. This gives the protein CASSEAGQGFDGYTF.